These 2 T cell receptor beta chains were sequenced from one sample in a study of T cell responses to AZD1222 COVID-19 vaccine. TCRdb's table, derived via immunoSEQ multiplex PCR, lists solely in-frame clones and lacks some. The profile shows about 70,000 clones, roughly 84% of them singletons. The source was peripheral blood, collected on day 0 of AZD1222 vaccination. These receptors were taken from an adult in good health.

This clone showed up just a few times. The genes are TRBV9 and TRBJ1-1; D is undetermined. CDR3 length: 12 residues. The ends were cut back, 4 bases at V and 11 bases at J, with 15 bases in the middle. Germline V gives CDR1 SGDLS, CDR2 YYNGEE. The CDR3 bases are TGTGCCAGCAGCTCTGACTTGGGCGTGGCTTTCTTT. As protein: CASSSDLGVAFF.

This chain joins TRBV7-2 and TRBJ1-1; possible D gene TRBD1, 5 bases. Germline V CDR1 and CDR2: SGHTA, FQGNSA. Between the trimmed V and J ends, which lost 0 bases and 0 bases, there was a span of 8 bases. The CDR3 totals 15 residues. Written as DNA, the CDR3 is TGTGCCAGCAGCTTAGCCGCAGGGCTGAACACTGAAGCTTTCTTT. Its translation: CASSLAAGLNTEAFF.